This is a list of T cell receptor beta chains from one sample in a study of blood T cell repertoires in COVID-19. TCRdb keeps only in-frame clones here, not all; method: immunoSEQ multiplex PCR. The sample records around 280,000 clones, approximately 84% being singletons. What was sequenced was peripheral blood. These receptors were taken from a woman aged 25 to 39 who had recovered from COVID-19. Both conserved end residues are part of each CDR3. The D gene is left open where the match is weak. Clone size appears in some rows only: once, few, many, or a class for an expanded clone.

d_call: NA; clone_size: once; v_call: TRBV7-9; j_call: TRBJ2-3; cdr3_aa: CASSFTGGGADTQYF; cdr3_nt: TGTGCCAGCAGCTTCACGGGGGGCGGCGCAGATACGCAGTATTTT
d_call: TRBD1; clone_size: NA; v_call: TRBV6-5; j_call: TRBJ2-5; cdr3_aa: CASSSGYGTEETQYF; cdr3_nt: TGTGCCAGCAGTTCGGGGTATGGGACAGAAGAGACCCAGTACTTC
d_call: TRBD1; clone_size: NA; v_call: TRBV4-3; j_call: TRBJ1-2; cdr3_aa: CASSQVGRTGGADGYTF; cdr3_nt: TGCGCCAGCAGCCAAGTTGGGAGGACAGGGGGCGCCGATGGCTACACCTTC
d_call: TRBD2; clone_size: NA; v_call: TRBV27; j_call: TRBJ2-5; cdr3_aa: CASTPTTSGETQYF; cdr3_nt: TGTGCCAGCACCCCAACCACTAGCGGAGAGACCCAGTACTTC
d_call: NA; clone_size: NA; v_call: TRBV9; j_call: TRBJ2-6; cdr3_aa: CASKSGRISGANVLTF; cdr3_nt: TGTGCCAGCAAAAGCGGACGGATCTCTGGGGCCAACGTCCTGACTTTC
d_call: NA; clone_size: once; v_call: TRBV7-9; j_call: TRBJ1-1; cdr3_aa: CASSRGQNTEAFF; cdr3_nt: TGTGCCAGCAGCCGGGGACAGAACACTGAAGCTTTCTTT
d_call: TRBD1; clone_size: NA; v_call: TRBV28; j_call: TRBJ2-7; cdr3_aa: CASDRQGLEQYF; cdr3_nt: TGTGCCAGCGACCGACAGGGTCTCGAGCAGTACTTC
d_call: NA; clone_size: NA; v_call: TRBV19; j_call: TRBJ1-5; cdr3_aa: CASTPTENSNQPQHF; cdr3_nt: TGTGCCAGTACCCCGACAGAAAATAGCAATCAGCCCCAGCATTTT
d_call: NA; clone_size: few; v_call: TRBV10-3; j_call: TRBJ1-1; cdr3_aa: CAISESKGTEAFF; cdr3_nt: TGTGCCATCAGTGAGTCCAAGGGGACTGAAGCTTTCTTT
d_call: NA; clone_size: NA; v_call: TRBV7-9; j_call: TRBJ1-2; cdr3_aa: CASSYRTAVALTF; cdr3_nt: TGTGCCAGCAGTTATCGGACGGCAGTAGCGCTCACCTTC
d_call: NA; clone_size: NA; v_call: TRBV27; j_call: TRBJ1-5; cdr3_aa: CASSFSSNQPQHF; cdr3_nt: TGTGCCAGCAGTTTTAGTAGCAATCAGCCCCAGCATTTT
d_call: TRBD1; clone_size: NA; v_call: TRBV6-4; j_call: TRBJ2-3; cdr3_aa: CASSNGQGWADTQYF; cdr3_nt: TGTGCCAGCAGTAACGGACAGGGCTGGGCAGATACGCAGTATTTT
d_call: NA; clone_size: NA; v_call: TRBV3-1/TRBV3-2; j_call: TRBJ1-2; cdr3_aa: CASSRQDSYYTF; cdr3_nt: TGTGCCAGCAGCCGGCAGGACTCCTACTACACCTTC
d_call: TRBD1; clone_size: NA; v_call: TRBV29-1; j_call: TRBJ2-7; cdr3_aa: CSVVSGQSYEQYF; cdr3_nt: TGCAGCGTTGTCTCGGGACAGTCCTACGAGCAGTACTTC
d_call: TRBD1; clone_size: NA; v_call: TRBV4-1; j_call: TRBJ1-1; cdr3_aa: CASSQHGQGGTEAFF; cdr3_nt: TGCGCCAGCAGCCAACATGGACAGGGTGGCACTGAAGCTTTCTTT
d_call: TRBD2; clone_size: NA; v_call: TRBV10-2; j_call: TRBJ2-3; cdr3_aa: CASRVKTGTSDSYPSPDTQYF; cdr3_nt: TGCGCCAGCAGAGTTAAAACCGGGACTAGCGACTCATACCCTTCCCCAGATACGCAGTATTTT
d_call: TRBD2; clone_size: NA; v_call: TRBV18; j_call: TRBJ2-5; cdr3_aa: CASSPLELASKETQYF; cdr3_nt: TGTGCCAGCTCACCACTTGAACTAGCGAGTAAAGAGACCCAGTACTTC
d_call: NA; clone_size: NA; v_call: TRBV7-3; j_call: TRBJ2-7; cdr3_aa: CASSSDSTSYEQYF; cdr3_nt: TGTGCCAGCAGCTCCGACTCGACCTCCTACGAGCAGTACTTC
d_call: TRBD2; clone_size: NA; v_call: TRBV5-6; j_call: TRBJ2-7; cdr3_aa: CASSLGGLAGIYEQYF; cdr3_nt: TGTGCCAGCAGCTTGGGGGGACTAGCGGGGATCTACGAGCAGTACTTC
d_call: NA; clone_size: NA; v_call: TRBV6-5; j_call: TRBJ2-1; cdr3_aa: CASRDGSLYNEQFF; cdr3_nt: TGTGCCAGCAGAGACGGGAGCCTCTACAATGAGCAGTTCTTC
d_call: TRBD1; clone_size: NA; v_call: TRBV6-5; j_call: TRBJ2-7; cdr3_aa: CASHRGPSSYEQYF; cdr3_nt: TGTGCCAGCCACAGGGGGCCCAGCTCCTACGAGCAGTACTTC
d_call: TRBD1; clone_size: NA; v_call: TRBV5-1; j_call: TRBJ2-3; cdr3_aa: CASRQGAETDTQYF; cdr3_nt: TGCGCCAGCAGACAGGGGGCTGAAACAGATACGCAGTATTTT
d_call: TRBD1; clone_size: NA; v_call: TRBV7-3; j_call: TRBJ2-1; cdr3_aa: CASSAGDRAMDNEQFF; cdr3_nt: TGTGCCAGCAGCGCAGGGGACAGGGCTATGGACAATGAGCAGTTCTTC
d_call: TRBD2; clone_size: NA; v_call: TRBV4-1; j_call: TRBJ2-3; cdr3_aa: CASSQDSSTSATDTQYF; cdr3_nt: TGCGCCAGCAGCCAAGACTCCTCGACTAGCGCCACAGATACGCAGTATTTT
d_call: NA; clone_size: NA; v_call: TRBV7-3; j_call: TRBJ2-7; cdr3_aa: CASSLLRGNEQYF; cdr3_nt: TGTGCCAGCAGCTTATTAAGAGGGAACGAGCAGTACTTC
d_call: NA; clone_size: NA; v_call: TRBV10-3; j_call: TRBJ2-1; cdr3_aa: CAIRGASQGQFNEQFF; cdr3_nt: TGTGCCATCAGAGGCGCGAGTCAGGGCCAGTTCAATGAGCAGTTCTTC
d_call: TRBD1; clone_size: few; v_call: TRBV7-9; j_call: TRBJ1-6; cdr3_aa: CASSHDRVYSPLHF; cdr3_nt: TGTGCCAGCAGCCACGACAGGGTCTATTCACCCCTCCACTTT
d_call: TRBD2; clone_size: once; v_call: TRBV7-2; j_call: TRBJ2-7; cdr3_aa: CASSFITSGYEQYF; cdr3_nt: TGTGCCAGCAGCTTTATAACTAGCGGCTACGAGCAGTACTTC
d_call: NA; clone_size: NA; v_call: TRBV4-1; j_call: TRBJ1-5; cdr3_aa: CASSLGHSVSNQPQHF; cdr3_nt: TGCGCCAGCAGTCTAGGACATTCCGTTAGCAATCAGCCCCAGCATTTT
d_call: NA; clone_size: NA; v_call: TRBV20-1; j_call: TRBJ1-2; cdr3_aa: CSPDPYGYTF; cdr3_nt: TGCAGTCCAGATCCCTATGGCTACACCTTC
d_call: TRBD1; clone_size: few; v_call: TRBV27; j_call: TRBJ1-2; cdr3_aa: CASSFRSSGQGINYGYTF; cdr3_nt: TGTGCCAGCAGTTTCCGATCCTCAGGACAGGGAATTAACTATGGCTACACCTTC
d_call: NA; clone_size: NA; v_call: TRBV18; j_call: TRBJ1-1; cdr3_aa: CASSPPRGGTEAFF; cdr3_nt: TGTGCCAGCTCACCACCGCGGGGGGGCACTGAAGCTTTCTTT
d_call: TRBD1; clone_size: NA; v_call: TRBV5-4; j_call: TRBJ1-2; cdr3_aa: CASSLDVDRGNRHGYTF; cdr3_nt: TGTGCCAGCAGCTTGGATGTTGACAGGGGAAATCGACATGGCTACACCTTC
d_call: NA; clone_size: NA; v_call: TRBV24-1; j_call: TRBJ1-5; cdr3_aa: CATSDSRSGSRSNQPQHF; cdr3_nt: TGTGCCACCAGTGACTCGCGCAGCGGGAGTCGTAGCAATCAGCCCCAGCATTTT
d_call: NA; clone_size: NA; v_call: TRBV12-3/TRBV12-4; j_call: TRBJ2-1; cdr3_aa: CASSTQKPNEQFF; cdr3_nt: TGTGCCAGCAGCACACAAAAACCCAATGAGCAGTTCTTC
d_call: TRBD1; clone_size: NA; v_call: TRBV6-2/TRBV6-3; j_call: TRBJ1-5; cdr3_aa: CASGRTRGDQPQHF; cdr3_nt: TGTGCCAGCGGCCGAACCAGGGGGGACCAGCCCCAGCATTTT
d_call: NA; clone_size: NA; v_call: TRBV10-1; j_call: TRBJ1-6; cdr3_aa: CASSELRRSSYNSPLHF; cdr3_nt: TGCGCCAGCAGTGAGTTACGGCGGAGCTCCTATAATTCACCCCTCCACTTT
d_call: NA; clone_size: NA; v_call: TRBV2; j_call: TRBJ2-7; cdr3_aa: CASSDLAIEQYF; cdr3_nt: TGTGCCAGCAGTGATTTGGCAATCGAGCAGTACTTC
d_call: NA; clone_size: NA; v_call: TRBV5-1; j_call: TRBJ2-1; cdr3_aa: CASSLRQQGNEQFF; cdr3_nt: TGCGCCAGCAGCTTGCGCCAACAGGGTAACGAGCAGTTCTTC
d_call: NA; clone_size: once; v_call: TRBV7-2; j_call: TRBJ1-2; cdr3_aa: CASSLVRPNAPGGYTF; cdr3_nt: TGTGCCAGCAGCTTAGTGAGACCGAACGCGCCGGGTGGCTACACCTTC